One sample yielded the 7 T cell receptor beta chains listed below, sequenced in a study of CD8 T cells in Susac syndrome. With random hexamers, 0.5 to 1 ug RNA was reverse transcribed. TCRdb reprocessed the immunoSEQ multiplex PCR reads with MiXCR, giving one entry per CDR3 protein. Altogether around 190,000 distinct CDR3 sequences are present, approximately 93% being singletons, with the ten largest covering about 0.1%. The sample was CD4+ T cells from PBMCs. These receptors originate from a human donor in good health.

In its sample, this clonotype was seen once. The chain links TRBV7-9 to TRBJ1-6; D possibly corresponds to TRBD1 (6 bases). Germline lookup yields CDR1 SEHNR and CDR2 FQNEAQ (reference sequence). CDR3 length: 15 amino acids. Trimming cost V 4 bases and J 7 bases, with 14 bases left between them. CDR3 in DNA: TGTGCCAGCAGCTCAAGGACAGCCTCCAATTCACCCCTCCACTTT. This translates into CASSSRTASNSPLHF.

The CDR3 is CAWNNGGTANTGELFF. The CDR3 DNA reads TGTGCCTGGAACAACGGGGGAACCGCGAACACCGGGGAGCTGTTTTTT. The chain has TRBV30 and TRBJ2-2, with a weak D call TRBD2 (6 bases). CDR3 length: 16 residues. Germline V lookup: CDR1 GTSNPN, CDR2 SVGIG (reference sequence). V lost 4 bases and J lost 0, with 15 bases in between.

The V call is TRBV9, the J call TRBJ2-7; weak D call: TRBD1 (6 bases). Germline V CDR1 and CDR2: SGDLS, YYNGEE. The V end lost 3 bases, the J end lost 2 bases, and 9 bases lay between the germline ends. The CDR3 covers 13 residues. The CDR3 DNA sequence: TGTGCCAGCAGCGCAGGACAGACCTACGAGCAGTACTTC. Translation: CASSAGQTYEQYF.

The chain links TRBV6-2 or TRBV6-3 to TRBJ2-4, with 13 bases that match TRBD2. Germline V lookup: CDR1 MNHEY, CDR2 SVGEGT. The ends lost 8 bases at V and 9 bases at J; junction bases unmatched: 13. The CDR3 is 16 residues long. CDR3 amino acids: CASSRLAGGQGGIQYF. The CDR3 region has the DNA TGTGCCAGCTCGAGACTAGCGGGGGGCCAGGGAGGCATTCAGTACTTC.

The V call is TRBV12-3 or TRBV12-4, the J call TRBJ1-5; D is unresolved. The CDR3 is 14 amino acids. With 1 base removed from V and 5 bases from J, the gap between germline ends came to 9 bases. The DNA of the CDR3 is TGTGCCAGCAGTTTAGAAAGGCCTCATCAGCCCCAGCATTTT. Translated, it gives CASSLERPHQPQHF.

V usage is TRBV20-1 and J usage is TRBJ2-3; TRBD1 might be the D (5 bases). Germline V lookup: CDR1 DFQATT, CDR2 SNEGSKA (reference sequence). V was trimmed by 6 bases and J by 6 bases, leaving 13 bases between them. This CDR3 spans 12 amino acids. CDR3 region: CSARVASDTQYF. The CDR3 DNA reads TGCAGTGCCAGGGTAGCATCCGATACGCAGTATTTT.

This chain links TRBV6-6 with TRBJ2-2, with TRBD1 identical over 8 bases. The CDR3 totals 13 residues. Germline loops: CDR1 MNHNY, CDR2 SVGAGI (reference sequence). The V and J ends lost 6 bases and 6 bases, in that order; junction bases with no gene match: 3. The CDR3 DNA follows: TGTGCCAGCAGGGCGACAGGGGCCGGGGAGCTGTTTTTT. Its translation is CASRATGAGELFF.